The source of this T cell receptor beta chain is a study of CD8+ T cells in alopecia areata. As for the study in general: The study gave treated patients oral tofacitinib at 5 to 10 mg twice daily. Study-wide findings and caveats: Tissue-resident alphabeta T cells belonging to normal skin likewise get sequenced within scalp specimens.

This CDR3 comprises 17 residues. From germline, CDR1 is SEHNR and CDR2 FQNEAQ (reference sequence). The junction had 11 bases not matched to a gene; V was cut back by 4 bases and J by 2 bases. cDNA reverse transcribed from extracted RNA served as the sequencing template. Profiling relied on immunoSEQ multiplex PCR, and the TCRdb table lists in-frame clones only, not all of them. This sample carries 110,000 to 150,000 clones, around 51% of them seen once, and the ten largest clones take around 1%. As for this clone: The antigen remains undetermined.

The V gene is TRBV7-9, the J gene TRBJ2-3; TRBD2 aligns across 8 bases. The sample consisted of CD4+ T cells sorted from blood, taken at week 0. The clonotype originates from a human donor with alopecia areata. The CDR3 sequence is CASSSDFVAGFTDTQYF. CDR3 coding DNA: TGTGCCAGCAGCTCGGATTTTGTAGCGGGGTTCACAGATACGCAGTATTTT.